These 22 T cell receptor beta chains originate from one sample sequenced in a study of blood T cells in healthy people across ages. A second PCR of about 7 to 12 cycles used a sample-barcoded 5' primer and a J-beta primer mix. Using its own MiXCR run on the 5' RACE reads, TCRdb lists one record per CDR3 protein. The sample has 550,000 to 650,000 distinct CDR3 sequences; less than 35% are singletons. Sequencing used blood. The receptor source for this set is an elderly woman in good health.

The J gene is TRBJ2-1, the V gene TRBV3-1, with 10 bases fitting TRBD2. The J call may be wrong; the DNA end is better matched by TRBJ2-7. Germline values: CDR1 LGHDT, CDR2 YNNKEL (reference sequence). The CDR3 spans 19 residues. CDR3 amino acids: CASSQEVRAGGVWHNEQYF. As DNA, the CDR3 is TGTGCCAGCAGCCAAGAGGTTAGAGCGGGGGGGGTTTGGCACAATGAGCAGTACTTC.

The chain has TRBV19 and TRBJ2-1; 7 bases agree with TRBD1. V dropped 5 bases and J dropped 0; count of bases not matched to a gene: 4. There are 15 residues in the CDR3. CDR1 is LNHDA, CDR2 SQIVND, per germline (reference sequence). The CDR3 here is CASSLRGYSYNEQFF. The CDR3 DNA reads TGTGCCAGTAGTCTCAGGGGGTACTCCTACAATGAGCAGTTCTTC.

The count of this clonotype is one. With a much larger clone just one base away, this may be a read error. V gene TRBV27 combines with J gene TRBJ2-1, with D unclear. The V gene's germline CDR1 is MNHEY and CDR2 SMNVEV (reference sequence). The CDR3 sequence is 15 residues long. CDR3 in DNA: TGTGCCAGCAGTTTGGACCGACAATTCTACAATGAGCGGTTCTTC. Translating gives CASSLDRQFYNERFF.

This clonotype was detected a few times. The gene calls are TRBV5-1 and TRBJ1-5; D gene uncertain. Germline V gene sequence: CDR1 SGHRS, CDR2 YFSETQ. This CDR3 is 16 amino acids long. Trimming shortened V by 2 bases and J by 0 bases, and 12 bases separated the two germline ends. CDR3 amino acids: CASSLLGGDSNQPQHF. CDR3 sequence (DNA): TGCGCCAGCAGCTTATTGGGCGGAGATAGCAATCAGCCCCAGCATTTT.

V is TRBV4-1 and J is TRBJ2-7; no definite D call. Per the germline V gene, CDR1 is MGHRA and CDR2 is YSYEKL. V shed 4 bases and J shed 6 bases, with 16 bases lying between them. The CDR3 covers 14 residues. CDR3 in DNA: TGCGCCAGCAGCCCCTTTGCCGGTCCCTGCGAGCAGTACTTC. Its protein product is CASSPFAGPCEQYF.

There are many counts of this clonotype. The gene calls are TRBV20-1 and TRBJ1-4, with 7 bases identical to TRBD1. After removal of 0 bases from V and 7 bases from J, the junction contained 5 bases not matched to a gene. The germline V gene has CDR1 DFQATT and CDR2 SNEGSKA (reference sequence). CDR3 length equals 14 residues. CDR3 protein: CSARDPQGGEKLFF. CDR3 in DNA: TGCAGTGCTAGAGATCCCCAGGGGGGTGAAAAACTGTTTTTT.

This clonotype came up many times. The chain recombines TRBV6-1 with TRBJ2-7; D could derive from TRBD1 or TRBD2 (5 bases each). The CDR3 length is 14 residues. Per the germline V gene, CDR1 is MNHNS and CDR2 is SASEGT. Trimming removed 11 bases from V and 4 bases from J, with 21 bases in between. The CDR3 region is CAVRLGRGVYEQYF. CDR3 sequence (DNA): TGTGCCGTTCGTCTGGGACGGGGAGTGTACGAGCAGTACTTC.

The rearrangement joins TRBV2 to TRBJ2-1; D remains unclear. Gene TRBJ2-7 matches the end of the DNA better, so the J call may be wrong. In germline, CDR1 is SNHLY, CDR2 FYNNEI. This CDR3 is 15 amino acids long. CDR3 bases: TGTGCCAGCATCGGACGGACCAGCTCCTACAATGAGCAGTACTTC. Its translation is CASIGRTSSYNEQYF.

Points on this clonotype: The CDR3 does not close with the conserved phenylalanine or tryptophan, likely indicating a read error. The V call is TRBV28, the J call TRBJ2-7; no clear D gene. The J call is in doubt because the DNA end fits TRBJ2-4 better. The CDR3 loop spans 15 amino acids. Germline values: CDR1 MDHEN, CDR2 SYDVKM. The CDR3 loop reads CASSLGRLAKNIQYC. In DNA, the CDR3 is TGTGCCAGCAGTTTAGGCAGGTTGGCCAAAAACATTCAGTACTGC.

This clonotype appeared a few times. The CDR3 spells CASSLAGRGSNQPQHF. CDR3 in DNA: TGTGCCAGCAGCTTAGCGGGTCGGGGAAGCAATCAGCCCCAGCATTTT. This chain links TRBV7-9 with TRBJ1-5; the D is unclear. CDR1 and CDR2 from the germline V gene are SEHNR and FQNEAQ (reference sequence). The length of the CDR3 is 16 residues. V was clipped by 0 bases and J by 1 base, with 10 bases between them.

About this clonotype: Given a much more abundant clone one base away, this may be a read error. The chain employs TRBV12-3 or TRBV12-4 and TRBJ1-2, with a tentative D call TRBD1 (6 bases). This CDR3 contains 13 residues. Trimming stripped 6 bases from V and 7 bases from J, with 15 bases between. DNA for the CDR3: TGTGCCAGCAGCCAAGGGGGGACGAGTGGCTACACCTTC. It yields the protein CASSQGGTSGYTF.

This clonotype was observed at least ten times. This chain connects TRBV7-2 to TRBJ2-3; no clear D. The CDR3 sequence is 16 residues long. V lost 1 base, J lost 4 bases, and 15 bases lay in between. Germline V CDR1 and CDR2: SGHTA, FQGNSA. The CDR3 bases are TGTGCCAGCAGCTTAGGCCTAGAAAGGGTCGCAGATACGCAGTATTTT. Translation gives CASSLGLERVADTQYF.

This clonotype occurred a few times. CDR3 bases: TGTGCCAGCAGCTCTGACATATCGGGTCAGCCCCAGCATTTT. It yields the protein CASSSDISGQPQHF. The chain is built from TRBV7-9 and TRBJ1-5; D remains unclear. This CDR3 is 14 amino acids long. V lost 4 bases to trimming and J lost 6 bases, with 13 bases between them. In germline, CDR1 is SEHNR, CDR2 FQNEAQ (reference sequence).

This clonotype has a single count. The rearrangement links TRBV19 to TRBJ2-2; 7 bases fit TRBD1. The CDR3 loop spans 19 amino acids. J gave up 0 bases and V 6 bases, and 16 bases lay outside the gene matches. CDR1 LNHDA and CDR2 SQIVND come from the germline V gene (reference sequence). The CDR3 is CASSPPPGQKNTNTGELFF. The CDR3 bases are TGTGCCAGTAGCCCGCCACCGGGACAGAAAAATACGAACACCGGGGAGCTGTTTTTT.

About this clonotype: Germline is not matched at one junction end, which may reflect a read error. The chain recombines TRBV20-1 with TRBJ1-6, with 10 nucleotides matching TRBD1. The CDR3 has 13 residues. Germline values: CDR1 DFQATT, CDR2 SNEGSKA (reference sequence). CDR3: CSARSGTGVPPHF. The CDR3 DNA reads TGCAGTGCTAGATCCGGGACAGGGGTCCCCCCCCACTTT.

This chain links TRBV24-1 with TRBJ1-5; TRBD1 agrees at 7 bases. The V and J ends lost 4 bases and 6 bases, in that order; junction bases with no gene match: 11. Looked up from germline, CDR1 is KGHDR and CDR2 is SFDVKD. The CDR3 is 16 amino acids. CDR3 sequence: CATSDPGQPPGQPQHF. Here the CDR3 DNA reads TGTGCCACCAGTGACCCGGGACAGCCCCCGGGTCAGCCCCAGCATTTT.

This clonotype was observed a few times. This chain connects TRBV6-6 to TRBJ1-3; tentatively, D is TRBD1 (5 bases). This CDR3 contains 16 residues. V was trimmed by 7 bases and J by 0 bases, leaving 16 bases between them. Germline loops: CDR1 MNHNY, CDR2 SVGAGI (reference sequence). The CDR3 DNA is TGTGCCAGCACCCTGGGGGAACGAAGCTCTGGAAACACCATATATTTT. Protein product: CASTLGERSSGNTIYF.

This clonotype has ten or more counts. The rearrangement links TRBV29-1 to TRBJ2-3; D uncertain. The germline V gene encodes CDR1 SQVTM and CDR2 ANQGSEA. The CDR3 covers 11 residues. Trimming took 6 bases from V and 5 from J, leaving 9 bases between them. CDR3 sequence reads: CSVALEDTQYF. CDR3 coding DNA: TGCAGCGTGGCCCTGGAAGATACGCAGTATTTT.

CDR3 amino acids: CSASTPGRGTEAFF. The CDR3 DNA reads as TGCAGTGCAAGTACCCCGGGGAGGGGTACTGAAGCTTTCTTT. The rearrangement uses TRBV20-1 and TRBJ1-1; TRBD1 is a possible D gene (5 bases). V lost 6 bases, J lost 5 bases, and 19 bases lay in between. The CDR3 consists of 14 residues. Germline assignment: CDR1 DFQATT and CDR2 SNEGSKA (reference sequence).

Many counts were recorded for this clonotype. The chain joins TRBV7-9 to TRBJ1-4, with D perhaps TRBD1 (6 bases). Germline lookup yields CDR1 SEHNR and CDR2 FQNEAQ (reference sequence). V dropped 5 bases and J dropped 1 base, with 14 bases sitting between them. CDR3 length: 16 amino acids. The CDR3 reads CASSRGQYRTNEKLFF. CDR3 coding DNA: TGTGCCAGCAGCCGAGGACAGTACCGAACTAATGAAAAACTGTTTTTT. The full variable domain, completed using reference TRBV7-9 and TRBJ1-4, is DTGVSQNPRHKITKRGQNVTFRCDPISEHNRLYWYRQTLGQGPEFLTYFQNEAQLEKSRLLSDRFSAERPKGSFSTLEIQRTEQGDSAMYLCASSRGQYRTNEKLFFGSGTQLSVL.

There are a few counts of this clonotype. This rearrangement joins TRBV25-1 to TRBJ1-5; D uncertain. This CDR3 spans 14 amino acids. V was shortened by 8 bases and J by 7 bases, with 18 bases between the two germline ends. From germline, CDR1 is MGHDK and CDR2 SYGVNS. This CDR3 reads CASASGGSGQPQHF. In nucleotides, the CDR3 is TGTGCCAGCGCCTCGGGAGGGTCCGGACAGCCCCAGCATTTT.

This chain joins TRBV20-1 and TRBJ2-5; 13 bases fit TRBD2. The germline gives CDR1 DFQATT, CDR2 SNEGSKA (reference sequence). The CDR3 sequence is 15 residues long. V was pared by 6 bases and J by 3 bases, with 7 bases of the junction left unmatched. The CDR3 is CSAESGTSGEETQYF. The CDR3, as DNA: TGCAGTGCCGAATCCGGGACTAGCGGGGAAGAGACCCAGTACTTC.